The T cell receptor (beta chain) under discussion was sequenced for a study of Graves' ophthalmopathy and Graves' hyperthyroidism. Study-level findings and limits: Most thyroid clonotypes with frequency above 0.001 were detected in blood too.

Comments on this clonotype: Its antigen is unknown.

TCR beta CDR3 amplification used RNA transcripts. An opening RT-PCR round employed HTBI primers and preceded a second-round multiplex PCR. MiXCR, applied by TCRdb to the multiplex PCR reads, yields one record per CDR3 protein. The sample lists 660,000 or so distinct CDR3 sequences; about two fifths were seen once. Germline V CDR1 and CDR2: DFQATT, SNEGSKA (reference sequence). The V gene lost 0 bases and the J gene lost 10 bases, with 9 bases spanning the gap. The length of the CDR3 is 12 residues. The chain couples TRBV20-1 to TRBJ1-4; D may be TRBD1 (5 bases). The clonotype originates from an adult man with Graves' ophthalmopathy. Material: peripheral blood. In nucleotides, the CDR3 is TGCAGTGCTAGAGATCTGGGGGGAAAACTGTTTTTT. It yields the protein CSARDLGGKLFF.